The clone carrying this T cell receptor beta chain occurred once. These data belong to a study of control samples from healthy donors and cancer patients. Method: immunoSEQ multiplex PCR; TCRdb's copy keeps in-frame clones and lacks some. Of tens of thousands of clones listed, 90% to 95% were seen once; the top ten hold 4%. The material sequenced was blood. This receptor was obtained from a man aged 25-45 years in good health.

The CDR3, as DNA: TGCAGTGCTAGTTGGAGGGAGGGCGGCTACACCTTC. Translated, it gives CSASWREGGYTF. The V gene is TRBV20-1, the J gene TRBJ1-2; D gene unclear. The V end was cut by 3 bases, the J end by 8 bases, with 13 bases between. This CDR3 is 12 amino acids long. In germline, CDR1 is DFQATT, CDR2 SNEGSKA (reference sequence).